The 25 T cell receptor beta chains below come from one sample, sequenced in a study of blood T cell repertoires in COVID-19. The method was immunoSEQ multiplex PCR; TCRdb's version includes in-frame clones alone and lacks a portion of them. The sample lists some 160,000 clones, around 80% occurring once. Source material: peripheral blood. The receptor source for this set is a man between 60 and 70 years old with acute or convalescent COVID-19.

The gene calls are TRBV5-6 and TRBJ2-7; TRBD1 matches 7 bases. The ends lost 2 bases at V and 3 bases at J; junction bases unmatched: 5. Looked up from germline, CDR1 is SGHDT and CDR2 is YYEEEE. The CDR3 is 14 amino acids. The CDR3 DNA is TGTGCCAGCAGCTTCCGGGACAGTGGCTACGAGCAGTACTTC. Amino acid sequence: CASSFRDSGYEQYF.

In this sample, this clone turned up once. The chain carries TRBV14 and TRBJ2-2; 11 nucleotides agree with TRBD1. This CDR3 is 14 amino acids long. Trimming removed 1 base from V and 9 bases from J; junction bases left unmatched: 1. The germline gives CDR1 SGHDN, CDR2 FVKESK. The CDR3 DNA is TGTGCCAGCAGCCAAGGGACAGGGGGCAGGGAGCTGTTTTTT. Translation gives CASSQGTGGRELFF.

This clone has at least ten counts. This rearrangement joins TRBV24-1 to TRBJ1-5; D is unclear. V lost 4 bases and J lost 3, with 9 bases in between. Germline CDR1 KGHDR, CDR2 SFDVKD. The CDR3 totals 14 residues. The CDR3 loop is CATSDSSSNQPQHF. As DNA, the CDR3 is TGTGCCACCAGTGACTCGTCCTCCAATCAGCCCCAGCATTTT.

This clone appeared once. The same CDR3 arises from other DNA sequences in this sample as well. The chain uses TRBV3-1 (or the pseudogene TRBV3-2) and TRBJ2-7; 10 bases fit TRBD2. There are 16 residues in the CDR3. The ends lost 1 base at V and 0 bases at J; junction bases unmatched: 3. Germline V gene lookup returns CDR1 LGHDT and CDR2 YNNKEL (reference sequence). CDR3 in amino acids: CASSQGVAGGSYEQYF. The DNA of the CDR3 is TGTGCCAGCAGCCAAGGCGTAGCGGGAGGCTCCTACGAGCAGTACTTC.

The chain is built from TRBV3-1 (or the pseudogene TRBV3-2) and TRBJ2-1, with D perhaps TRBD2 (6 bases). Germline V gene data show CDR1 as LGHDT and CDR2 as YNNKEL (reference sequence). V gave up 0 bases and J gave up 9 bases, with 12 bases separating them. This CDR3 spans 14 amino acids. CDR3 DNA sequence: TGTGCCAGCAGCCAAGACGGGGGAGACGCTGAGCAGTTCTTC. Protein: CASSQDGGDAEQFF.

The chain has TRBV5-1 and TRBJ2-5; 9 bases fit TRBD1. The length of the CDR3 is 15 residues. Trimming cost V 4 bases and J 4 bases; bases outside gene matches: 8. Looked up from germline, CDR1 is SGHRS and CDR2 is YFSETQ. CDR3 DNA sequence: TGCGCCAGCAGCATGGGACAGGGCGTTCTAGAGACCCAGTACTTC. This gives the protein CASSMGQGVLETQYF.

Only one count was recorded for this clone. The rearrangement links TRBV10-3 to TRBJ1-1, with D unclear. Looked up from germline, CDR1 is ENHRY and CDR2 is SYGVKD. CDR3 length equals 14 residues. V was clipped by 6 bases and J by 4 bases, with 15 bases between them. The CDR3, as DNA: TGTGCCATCAGCCCTACCCAGGAATCCACTGAAGCTTTCTTT. Encoded protein: CAISPTQESTEAFF.

This clone has only one observation. The V call is TRBV5-1, the J call TRBJ2-3; D not resolved. The length of the CDR3 is 16 residues. With 4 bases removed from V and 2 bases from J, the gap between germline ends came to 17 bases. Germline CDR1 SGHRS, CDR2 YFSETQ. CDR3 amino acids: CASSLSPGQPTDTQYF. The CDR3 DNA follows: TGCGCCAGCAGCCTTTCGCCCGGTCAACCCACAGATACGCAGTATTTT.

V is TRBV3-1 (or the pseudogene TRBV3-2) and J is TRBJ2-1; 7 nucleotides line up with TRBD2. CDR3 length equals 16 residues. Germline CDR1 LGHDT, CDR2 YNNKEL (reference sequence). V was pared by 4 bases and J by 7 bases, with 13 bases of the junction left unmatched. CDR3 bases: TGTGCCAGCAGCCCCCGACTCAGCGGGGAGGGTAATGAGCAGTTCTTC. It yields the protein CASSPRLSGEGNEQFF.

The chain combines TRBV6-2 or TRBV6-3 with TRBJ1-1; D is perhaps TRBD1 (6 bases). V shed 4 bases and J shed 5 bases, with 14 bases lying between them. Germline V gives CDR1 MNHEY, CDR2 SVGEGT. The CDR3 runs to 14 residues. The CDR3 DNA reads as TGTGCCAGCAGTTTACAGGGTAAAGTAACTGAAGCTTTCTTT. As protein: CASSLQGKVTEAFF.

The V and J genes are TRBV19 and TRBJ2-5, with 10 bases identical to TRBD1. With V trimmed by 5 bases and J by 5 bases, 8 bases remained unmatched. CDR3 length: 15 amino acids. The V gene's germline CDR1 is LNHDA and CDR2 SQIVND (reference sequence). DNA for the CDR3: TGTGCCAGTAGTGTCGACAGGGGGCGCGGGGAGACCCAGTACTTC. Its protein product is CASSVDRGRGETQYF. The variable domain in full, completed from reference TRBV19 and TRBJ2-5, reads DGGITQSPKYLFRKEGQNVTLSCEQNLNHDAMYWYRQDPGQGLRLIYYSQIVNDFQKGDIAEGYSVSREKKESFPLTVTSAQKNPTAFYLCASSVDRGRGETQYFGPGTRLLVL.

V gene TRBV11-2 combines with J gene TRBJ2-2; weak D call: TRBD2 (5 bases). Germline V gives CDR1 SGHAT, CDR2 FQNNGV. V dropped 7 bases and J dropped 8 bases, with 11 bases sitting between them. The CDR3 loop spans 12 amino acids. CDR3 loop: CASTHREGELFF. The CDR3 nucleotides read TGTGCCAGCACCCACCGGGAAGGGGAGCTGTTTTTT.

The chain couples TRBV5-4 to TRBJ2-7; 8 bases line up with TRBD1. V lost 5 bases to trimming and J lost 0 bases; unmatched junction nucleotides: 4. This CDR3 is 14 amino acids long. From germline, CDR1 is SGHNT and CDR2 YYREEE (reference sequence). The DNA for the CDR3 is TGTGCCAGCAGACGGGACAGGAGCTCCTACGAGCAGTACTTC. Translating it yields CASRRDRSSYEQYF.

This chain links TRBV13 with TRBJ1-4; no definite D call. This CDR3 has 14 residues. Per the germline V gene, CDR1 is PRHDT and CDR2 is FYEKMQ (reference sequence). The V and J ends lost 4 bases and 6 bases respectively, with 12 bases between them. As DNA, the CDR3 is TGTGCCAGCAGCTCAGGAGTAGATCATGAAAAACTGTTTTTT. Protein sequence: CASSSGVDHEKLFF.

This clone was counted many times. CDR3 DNA sequence: TGTGCCAGTAGTATTACCGGGACAGGGATTTCACCCCTCCACTTT. It yields the protein CASSITGTGISPLHF. The chain has TRBV19 and TRBJ1-6; 9 bases are a match to TRBD1. Germline V gives CDR1 LNHDA, CDR2 SQIVND (reference sequence). The V and J ends lost 3 bases and 9 bases, in that order; junction bases with no gene match: 6. The CDR3 has 15 amino acids.

The table lists this clone with a few counts. The V and J genes are TRBV19 and TRBJ1-5; D gene unclear. With 9 bases removed from V and 5 bases from J, the gap between germline ends came to 11 bases. Germline CDR1 reads LNHDA; CDR2 reads SQIVND (reference sequence). CDR3 length: 12 residues. In nucleotides, the CDR3 is TGTGCCAGCAATCTGGGAGATCAGCCCCAGCATTTT. Translation gives CASNLGDQPQHF.

As for this clone: A read error may produce the germline difference seen at one junction end. The rearrangement joins TRBV29-1 to TRBJ1-1, with TRBD1 matching over 7 bases. The CDR3 has 13 residues. Germline V CDR1 and CDR2: SQVTM, ANQGSEA. For the CDR3, the DNA is TGCAGCGCTGAAGTACAGGGGTTCACTGAAGCTTTCTTT. Amino acid sequence: CSAEVQGFTEAFF.

The rearrangement uses TRBV3-1 (or the pseudogene TRBV3-2) and TRBJ2-5, with D possibly being TRBD1 (6 bases). CDR1 is LGHDT and CDR2 is YNNKEL in the germline V gene (reference sequence). V dropped 7 bases and J dropped 1 base, with 16 bases sitting between them. CDR3 length: 15 amino acids. The CDR3 reads CASNPSDRTQETQYF. In DNA form, the CDR3 reads TGTGCCAGCAACCCTTCCGACAGGACCCAAGAGACCCAGTACTTC.

This chain uses TRBV18 with TRBJ1-2; weak D call: TRBD1 (5 bases). Between the trimmed V and J ends, which lost 3 bases and 2 bases, there was a span of 13 bases. CDR1 KGHSH and CDR2 LQKENI come from the germline V gene. This CDR3 has 15 residues. The CDR3: CASSPSETANYGYTF. The CDR3, as DNA: TGTGCCAGCTCACCCTCAGAGACAGCGAACTATGGCTACACCTTC. The entire variable domain, with the rest obtained from reference TRBV18 and TRBJ1-2, is as follows: NAGVMQNPRHLVRRRGQEARLRCSPMKGHSHVYWYRQLPEEGLKFMVYLQKENIIDESGMPKERFSAEFPKEGPSILRIQQVVRGDSAAYFCASSPSETANYGYTFGSGTRLTVV.

This rearrangement joins TRBV7-9 to TRBJ2-5, with TRBD1 matching 8 bases. V lost 1 base and J lost 1; bases outside the gene matches: 8. The CDR3 spans 17 residues. Germline V gives CDR1 SEHNR, CDR2 FQNEAQ (reference sequence). The CDR3 bases are TGTGCCAGCAGCTTAGAGGGCAGGGGGCAACCCCAAGAGACCCAGTACTTC. Translation gives CASSLEGRGQPQETQYF. Using reference TRBV7-9 and TRBJ2-5 for the parts outside the CDR3, the full variable domain is DTGVSQNPRHKITKRGQNVTFRCDPISEHNRLYWYRQTLGQGPEFLTYFQNEAQLEKSRLLSDRFSAERPKGSFSTLEIQRTEQGDSAMYLCASSLEGRGQPQETQYFGPGTRLLVL.

The CDR3 DNA reads as TGTGCCAGCAGTAACCACAGGGGTGGAGCTTTCTTT. Its translation is CASSNHRGGAFF. V is TRBV6-5 and J is TRBJ1-1; 7 nucleotides match TRBD1. Germline assignment: CDR1 MNHEY and CDR2 SVGAGI. The CDR3 loop spans 12 amino acids. After removal of 5 bases from V and 10 bases from J, the junction contained 7 bases not matched to a gene.

The chain has TRBV27 and TRBJ2-1; TRBD2 matches 8 bases. Trimming removed 4 bases from V and 8 bases from J; junction bases left unmatched: 16. This CDR3 region has 17 residues. Germline V gene data show CDR1 as MNHEY and CDR2 as SMNVEV (reference sequence). CDR3: CASSSLYGRDLKHEQFF. Here the CDR3 DNA reads TGTGCCAGCAGTTCCCTATACGGGAGGGACCTTAAGCATGAGCAGTTCTTC.

V gene TRBV15 combines with J gene TRBJ2-1, with 7 bases fitting TRBD2. Germline CDR1 is LNHNV and CDR2 is YYDKDF (reference sequence). This CDR3 region has 15 residues. The junction had 7 bases not matched to a gene; V was cut back by 0 bases and J by 8 bases. CDR3 in amino acids: CATSRDYTSADEQFF. CDR3 DNA sequence: TGTGCCACCAGCAGAGATTATACTAGCGCCGATGAGCAGTTCTTC.

The chain recombines TRBV7-3 with TRBJ2-1, with TRBD2 matching 8 bases. The ends lost 3 bases at V and 7 bases at J; junction bases unmatched: 8. Germline assignment: CDR1 SGHTA and CDR2 FQGTGA. This CDR3 region has 15 residues. CDR3 loop: CASSFGAGERNEQFF. The CDR3 nucleotides read TGTGCCAGCAGCTTTGGAGCGGGAGAACGGAATGAGCAGTTCTTC.

This clone came up once. The chain's CDR3 is CASSLLQAGVGNEQFF. As DNA, the CDR3 is TGTGCCAGCAGCTTGTTACAAGCGGGAGTAGGCAATGAGCAGTTCTTC. This rearrangement joins TRBV5-6 to TRBJ2-1; TRBD2 agrees at 8 bases. J lost 6 bases, V lost 1 base, and 9 bases had no gene match. Germline V gene lookup returns CDR1 SGHDT and CDR2 YYEEEE. The CDR3 is 16 amino acids.